The 5 T cell receptor beta chains given below trace back to one sample, sequenced in a study of blood T cell repertoires in COVID-19. Generated by immunoSEQ multiplex PCR, the TCRdb table keeps only in-frame clones and is missing some. The table shows tens of thousands of clones, with roughly nine tenths occurring only once. Specimen: peripheral blood. These receptors were collected from a man in his sixties with acute or convalescent COVID-19.

This chain joins TRBV5-6 and TRBJ1-4; the D gene is possibly TRBD1 (5 bases). CDR1 and CDR2 from the germline V gene are SGHDT and YYEEEE. CDR3 length: 15 amino acids. Deletions cut 0 bases from V and 7 bases from J, with 13 bases between. Here the CDR3 DNA reads TGTGCCAGCAGCTTGGAGCCCGCGCAGGGTGAAAAACTGTTTTTT. It specifies CASSLEPAQGEKLFF.

The chain joins TRBV24-1 to TRBJ2-1, with 9 bases fitting TRBD1. Germline V gene lookup returns CDR1 KGHDR and CDR2 SFDVKD. This CDR3 has 14 amino acids. V was clipped by 7 bases and J by 6 bases; unmatched bases: 6. For the CDR3, the DNA is TGTGCCACCAGCAAACAGGGGGCTAGCAATGAGCAGTTCTTC. Residues: CATSKQGASNEQFF.

The chain has TRBV7-2 and TRBJ1-1; 7 nucleotides match TRBD1. CDR3 length equals 13 residues. Germline lookup yields CDR1 SGHTA and CDR2 FQGNSA. Trimming at V came to 1 base and at J to 6 bases, leaving 2 bases not matched to a gene. The CDR3 loop reads CASSLGGTAEAFF. The CDR3 nucleotides are TGTGCCAGCAGCTTAGGCGGGACAGCTGAAGCTTTCTTT.

This chain links TRBV3-1 (or the pseudogene TRBV3-2) with TRBJ2-1; TRBD2 is a possible D gene (6 bases). The CDR3 contains 15 residues. Germline CDR1 reads LGHDT; CDR2 reads YNNKEL (reference sequence). The V end was cut by 3 bases, the J end by 6 bases, with 15 bases between. The CDR3 nucleotides are TGTGCCAGCAGCCAGGGGGGATTGGGGGTCAATGAGCAGTTCTTC. It yields the protein CASSQGGLGVNEQFF.

The chain combines TRBV7-2 with TRBJ2-3; TRBD2 aligns across 7 bases. The trim removed 4 bases at V and 1 base at J, leaving 2 bases unmatched. The CDR3 runs 14 residues. Per the germline V gene, CDR1 is SGHTA and CDR2 is FQGNSA. The chain's CDR3 is CASSSLAGTDTQYF. CDR3 coding DNA: TGTGCCAGCAGCTCCCTAGCGGGCACAGATACGCAGTATTTT.